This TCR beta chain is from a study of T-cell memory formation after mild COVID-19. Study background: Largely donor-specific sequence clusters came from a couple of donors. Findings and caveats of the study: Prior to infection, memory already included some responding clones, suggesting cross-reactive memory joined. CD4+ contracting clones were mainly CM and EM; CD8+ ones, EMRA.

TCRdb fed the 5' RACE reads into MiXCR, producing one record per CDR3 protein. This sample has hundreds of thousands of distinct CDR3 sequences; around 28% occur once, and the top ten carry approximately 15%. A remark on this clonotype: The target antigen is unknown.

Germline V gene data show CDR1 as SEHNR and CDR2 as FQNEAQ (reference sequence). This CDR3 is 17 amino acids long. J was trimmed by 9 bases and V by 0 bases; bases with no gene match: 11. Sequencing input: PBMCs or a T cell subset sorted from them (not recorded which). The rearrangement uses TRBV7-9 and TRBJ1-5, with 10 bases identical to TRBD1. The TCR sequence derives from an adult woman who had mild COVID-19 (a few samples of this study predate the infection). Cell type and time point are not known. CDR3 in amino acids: CASSLAVGQGRGGPQHF. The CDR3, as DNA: TGTGCCAGCAGCTTAGCCGTGGGACAGGGGCGAGGCGGGCCCCAGCATTTT.